This T cell receptor (beta chain) emerged from a study of OX40 agonist ivuxolimab in advanced cancers. Study overall: At roughly 83% male, the cohort had a mean age of 60 years, ranging from roughly 20 to 79. Study-wide points: Relative to CD4+ cells, CD8+ T cells on average had more expanded clones. Determination of antigen specificity was not performed for the expanded peripheral T cells.

A remark on this clone: Its antigen is not known.

Looked up from germline, CDR1 is SGDLS and CDR2 is YYNGEE. The V segment lost 0 bases and the J segment 4 bases; nucleotides outside the gene matches: 4. This CDR3 spans 16 amino acids. TCRdb's table, derived via immunoSEQ multiplex PCR, lists solely in-frame clones and lacks some. This repertoire shows about 80,000 clones, 90% to 95% found once; its top ten account for 0.25% to 0.35%. Blood sampling was done at baseline, cycle 4 day 1, and cycle 7 day 1. The clonotype originates from an adult with an advanced solid tumor such as melanoma, head and neck, liver or kidney cancer. Source: CD4+ or CD8+ T cells sorted from blood, taken in a trial of the OX40 agonist ivuxolimab. The chain employs TRBV9 and TRBJ2-7; the match to TRBD2 covers 13 bases. DNA of the CDR3: TGTGCCAGCAGCGTAGGGACTAGCGGGAGCCGATACGAGCAGTACTTC. Translating gives CASSVGTSGSRYEQYF.